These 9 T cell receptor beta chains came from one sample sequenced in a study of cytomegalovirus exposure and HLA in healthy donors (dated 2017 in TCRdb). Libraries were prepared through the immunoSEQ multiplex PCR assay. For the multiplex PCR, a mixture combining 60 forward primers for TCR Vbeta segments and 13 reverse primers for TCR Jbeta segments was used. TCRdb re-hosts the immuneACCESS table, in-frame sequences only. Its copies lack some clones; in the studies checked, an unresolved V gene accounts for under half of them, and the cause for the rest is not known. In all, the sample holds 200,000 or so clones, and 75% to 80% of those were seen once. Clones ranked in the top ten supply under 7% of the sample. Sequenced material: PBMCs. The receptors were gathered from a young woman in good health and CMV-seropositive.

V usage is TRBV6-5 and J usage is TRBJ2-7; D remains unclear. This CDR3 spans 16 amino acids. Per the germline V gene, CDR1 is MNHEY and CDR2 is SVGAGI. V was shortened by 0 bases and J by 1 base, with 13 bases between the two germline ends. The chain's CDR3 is CASSYSRRGDSYEQYF. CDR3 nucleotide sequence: TGTGCCAGCAGTTACTCGAGGCGCGGAGATTCCTACGAGCAGTACTTC.

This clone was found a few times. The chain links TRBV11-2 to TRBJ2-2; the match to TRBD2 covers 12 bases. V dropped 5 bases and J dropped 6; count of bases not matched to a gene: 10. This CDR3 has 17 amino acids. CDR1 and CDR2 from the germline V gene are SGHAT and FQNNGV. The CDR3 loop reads CASSRLAGGILAGELFF. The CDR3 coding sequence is TGTGCCAGCAGCCGTCTAGCGGGGGGGATCTTGGCCGGGGAGCTGTTTTTT.

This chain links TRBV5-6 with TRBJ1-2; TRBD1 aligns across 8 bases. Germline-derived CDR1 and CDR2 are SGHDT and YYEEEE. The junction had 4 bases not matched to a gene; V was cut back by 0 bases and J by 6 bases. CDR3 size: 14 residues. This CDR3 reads CASSLAGGADGYTF. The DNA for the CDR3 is TGTGCCAGCAGCTTGGCAGGGGGCGCGGATGGCTACACCTTC.

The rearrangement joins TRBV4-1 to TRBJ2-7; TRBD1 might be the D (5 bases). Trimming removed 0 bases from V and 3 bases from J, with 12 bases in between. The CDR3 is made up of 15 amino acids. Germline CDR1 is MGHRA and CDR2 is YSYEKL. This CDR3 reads CASSQDGAGYYEQYF. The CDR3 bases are TGCGCCAGCAGCCAAGATGGGGCAGGTTACTACGAGCAGTACTTC.

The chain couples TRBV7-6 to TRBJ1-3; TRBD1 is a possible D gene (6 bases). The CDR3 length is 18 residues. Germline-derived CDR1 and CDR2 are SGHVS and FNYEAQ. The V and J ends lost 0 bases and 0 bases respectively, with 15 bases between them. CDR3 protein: CASSLARQGRTSGNTIYF. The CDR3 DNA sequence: TGTGCCAGCAGCTTAGCGAGGCAGGGGCGCACCTCTGGAAACACCATATATTTT.

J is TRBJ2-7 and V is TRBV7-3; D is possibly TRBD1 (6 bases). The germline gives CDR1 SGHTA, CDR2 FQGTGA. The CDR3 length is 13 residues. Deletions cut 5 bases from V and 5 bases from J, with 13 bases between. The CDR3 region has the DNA TGTGCCAGCAGCCCACAGGGAGTCGACGAGCAGTACTTC. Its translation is CASSPQGVDEQYF.

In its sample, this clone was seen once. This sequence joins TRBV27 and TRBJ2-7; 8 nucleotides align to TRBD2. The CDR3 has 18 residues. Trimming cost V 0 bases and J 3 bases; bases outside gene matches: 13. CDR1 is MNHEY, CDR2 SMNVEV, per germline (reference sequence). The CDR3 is CASSLSGWRPAGGYEQYF. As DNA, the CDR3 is TGTGCCAGCAGTTTATCGGGATGGAGGCCTGCGGGGGGCTACGAGCAGTACTTC.

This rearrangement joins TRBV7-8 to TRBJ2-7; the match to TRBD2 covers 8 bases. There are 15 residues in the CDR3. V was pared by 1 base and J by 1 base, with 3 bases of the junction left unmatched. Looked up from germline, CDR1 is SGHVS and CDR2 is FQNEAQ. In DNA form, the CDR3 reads TGTGCCAGCAGCTTAGATCCGGGGGGGTCCTACGAGCAGTACTTC. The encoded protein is CASSLDPGGSYEQYF.

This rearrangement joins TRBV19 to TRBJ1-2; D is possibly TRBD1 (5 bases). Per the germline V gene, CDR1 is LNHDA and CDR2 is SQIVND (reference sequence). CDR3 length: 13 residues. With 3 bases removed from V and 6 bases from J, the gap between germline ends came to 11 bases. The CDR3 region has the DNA TGTGCCAGTAGTATCCAGGGCCGGGATGGCTACACCTTC. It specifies CASSIQGRDGYTF.